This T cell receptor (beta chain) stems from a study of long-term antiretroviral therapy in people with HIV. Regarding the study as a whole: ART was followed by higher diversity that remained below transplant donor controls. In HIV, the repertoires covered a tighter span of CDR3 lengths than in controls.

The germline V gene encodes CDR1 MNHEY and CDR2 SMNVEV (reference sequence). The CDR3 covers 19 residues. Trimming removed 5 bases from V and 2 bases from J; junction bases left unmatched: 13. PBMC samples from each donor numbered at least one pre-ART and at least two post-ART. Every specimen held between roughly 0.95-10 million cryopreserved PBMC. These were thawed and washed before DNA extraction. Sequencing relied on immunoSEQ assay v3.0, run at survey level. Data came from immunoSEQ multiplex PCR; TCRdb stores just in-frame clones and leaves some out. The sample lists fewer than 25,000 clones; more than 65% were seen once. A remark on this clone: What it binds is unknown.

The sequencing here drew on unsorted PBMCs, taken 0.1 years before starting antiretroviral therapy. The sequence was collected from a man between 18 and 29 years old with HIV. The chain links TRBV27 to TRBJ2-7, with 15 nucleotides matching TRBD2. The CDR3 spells CASSTLGTSGGTNPYEQYF. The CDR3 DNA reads TGTGCCAGCAGTACACTCGGGACTAGCGGGGGGACTAACCCCTACGAGCAGTACTTC.